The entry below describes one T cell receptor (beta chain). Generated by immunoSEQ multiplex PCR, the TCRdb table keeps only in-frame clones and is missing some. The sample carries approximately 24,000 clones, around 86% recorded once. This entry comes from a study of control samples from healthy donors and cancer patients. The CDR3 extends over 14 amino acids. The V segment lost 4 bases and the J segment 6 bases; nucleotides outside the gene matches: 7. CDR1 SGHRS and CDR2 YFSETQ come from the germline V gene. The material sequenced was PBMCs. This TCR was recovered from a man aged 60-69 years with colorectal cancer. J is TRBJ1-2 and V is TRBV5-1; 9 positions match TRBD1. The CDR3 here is CASSPGQGRDGYTF. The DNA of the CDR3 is TGCGCCAGCAGCCCGGGACAGGGAAGGGATGGCTACACCTTC.